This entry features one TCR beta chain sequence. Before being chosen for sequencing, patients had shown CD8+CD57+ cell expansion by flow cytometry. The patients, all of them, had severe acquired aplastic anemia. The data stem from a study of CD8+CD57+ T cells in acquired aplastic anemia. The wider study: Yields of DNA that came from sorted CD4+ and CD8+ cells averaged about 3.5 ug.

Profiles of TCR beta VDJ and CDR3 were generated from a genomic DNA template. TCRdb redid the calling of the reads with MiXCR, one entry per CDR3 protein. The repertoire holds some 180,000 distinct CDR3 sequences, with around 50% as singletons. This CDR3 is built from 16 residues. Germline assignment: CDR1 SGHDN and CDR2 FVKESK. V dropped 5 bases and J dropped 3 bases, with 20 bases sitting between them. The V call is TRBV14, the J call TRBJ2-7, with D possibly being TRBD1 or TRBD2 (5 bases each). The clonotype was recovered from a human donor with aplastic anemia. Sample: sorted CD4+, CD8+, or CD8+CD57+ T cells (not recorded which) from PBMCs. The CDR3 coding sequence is TGTGCCAGCAGCGGGACGGGTCGGGCTCGGAACTACGAGCAGTACTTC. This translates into CASSGTGRARNYEQYF.